This is a list of T cell receptor beta chains from one sample in a study of T cell responses to AZD1222 COVID-19 vaccine. The protocol was immunoSEQ multiplex PCR, while the TCRdb copy is restricted to in-frame clones and leaves out a portion. The sample lists 68,000 or so clones, roughly 90% occurring once. The sample in question was peripheral blood, obtained on day 0 of AZD1222 vaccination. These receptors came from an adult in good health. Each CDR3 is given with its conserved first and last residue. A D gene is named only where the DNA matches it firmly. Only some rows state a clone size, as once, few, many or a class for expanded clones.

j_gene: TRBJ2-7; abundance: -; v_gene: TRBV15; d_gene: -; CDR3aa: CATSRDSSYEQYF; CDR3nt: TGTGCCACCAGCAGGGACAGTTCCTACGAGCAGTACTTC
j_gene: TRBJ2-7; abundance: -; v_gene: TRBV27; d_gene: TRBD2; CDR3aa: CASSLISTGTSPYEQYF; CDR3nt: TGTGCCAGCAGTTTAATATCCACCGGGACTAGCCCCTACGAGCAGTACTTC
j_gene: TRBJ1-1; abundance: once; v_gene: TRBV5-1; d_gene: -; CDR3aa: CASSLDGSNTEAFF; CDR3nt: TGCGCCAGCAGCTTGGATGGGAGTAACACTGAAGCTTTCTTT
j_gene: TRBJ2-7; abundance: -; v_gene: TRBV7-9; d_gene: TRBD1; CDR3aa: CASSLVGQGTYEQYF; CDR3nt: TGTGCCAGCAGCTTAGTGGGACAGGGGACCTACGAGCAGTACTTC
j_gene: TRBJ1-6; abundance: -; v_gene: TRBV14; d_gene: -; CDR3aa: CASSQDRGSPLHF; CDR3nt: TGTGCCAGCAGCCAAGATAGGGGGTCACCCCTCCACTTT
j_gene: TRBJ2-6; abundance: -; v_gene: TRBV5-1; d_gene: -; CDR3aa: CASSSEAWANVLTF; CDR3nt: TGCGCCAGCAGCTCGGAGGCCTGGGCCAACGTCCTGACTTTC
j_gene: TRBJ2-3; abundance: once; v_gene: TRBV5-5; d_gene: -; CDR3aa: CASSERASTDTQYF; CDR3nt: TGTGCCAGCAGCGAGCGGGCTAGCACAGATACGCAGTATTTT
j_gene: TRBJ2-3; abundance: once; v_gene: TRBV18; d_gene: TRBD2; CDR3aa: CASSRTAGTSGSTDTQYF; CDR3nt: TGTGCCAGCTCACGCACCGCAGGGACTAGCGGGAGTACAGATACGCAGTATTTT
j_gene: TRBJ2-3; abundance: -; v_gene: TRBV6-4; d_gene: TRBD2; CDR3aa: CASSDSLAGGADTQYF; CDR3nt: TGTGCCAGCAGTGACTCTCTAGCGGGAGGGGCAGATACGCAGTATTTT
j_gene: TRBJ2-3; abundance: -; v_gene: TRBV24-1; d_gene: TRBD2; CDR3aa: CATSETWTSGGTDTQYF; CDR3nt: TGTGCCACCAGTGAAACCTGGACTAGCGGAGGAACAGATACGCAGTATTTT
j_gene: TRBJ1-1; abundance: -; v_gene: TRBV18; d_gene: -; CDR3aa: CASSPPTVTEAFF; CDR3nt: TGTGCCAGCTCACCACCGACAGTTACTGAAGCTTTCTTT
j_gene: TRBJ2-3; abundance: -; v_gene: TRBV7-9; d_gene: -; CDR3aa: CASSSRVIAVNTDTQYF; CDR3nt: TGTGCCAGCAGCTCCAGGGTCATAGCGGTAAACACAGATACGCAGTATTTT
j_gene: TRBJ2-1; abundance: -; v_gene: TRBV19; d_gene: -; CDR3aa: CASRQGGNEQFF; CDR3nt: TGTGCCAGTAGACAGGGAGGAAATGAGCAGTTCTTC
j_gene: TRBJ1-5; abundance: -; v_gene: TRBV6-2/TRBV6-3; d_gene: TRBD1; CDR3aa: CASSRTGEEQPQHF; CDR3nt: TGTGCCAGCAGTCGGACAGGGGAGGAGCAGCCCCAGCATTTT
j_gene: TRBJ1-4; abundance: -; v_gene: TRBV5-6; d_gene: TRBD1; CDR3aa: CASSTGTDPTNEKLFF; CDR3nt: TGTGCCAGCAGCACTGGGACAGACCCAACTAATGAAAAACTGTTTTTT
j_gene: TRBJ2-5; abundance: -; v_gene: TRBV5-8; d_gene: -; CDR3aa: CASSSTQRAQYF; CDR3nt: TGTGCCAGCAGCTCAACACAGAGGGCCCAGTACTTC
j_gene: TRBJ2-5; abundance: once; v_gene: TRBV9; d_gene: TRBD1; CDR3aa: CASSVLDRETQYF; CDR3nt: TGTGCCAGCAGCGTTTTGGACAGGGAGACCCAGTACTTC
j_gene: TRBJ2-1; abundance: -; v_gene: TRBV15; d_gene: -; CDR3aa: CATSRDRGSYNEQFF; CDR3nt: TGTGCCACCAGCAGAGATCGCGGCTCCTACAATGAGCAGTTCTTC
j_gene: TRBJ2-1; abundance: -; v_gene: TRBV19; d_gene: TRBD1; CDR3aa: CASRRGQGHEQFF; CDR3nt: TGTGCCAGTAGGAGGGGACAGGGCCATGAGCAGTTCTTC
j_gene: TRBJ1-5; abundance: -; v_gene: TRBV6-5; d_gene: -; CDR3aa: CASRGPYSNQPQHF; CDR3nt: TGTGCCAGCAGGGGACCCTATAGCAATCAGCCCCAGCATTTT
j_gene: TRBJ2-1; abundance: -; v_gene: TRBV18; d_gene: -; CDR3aa: CASSLGFLRDYNEQFF; CDR3nt: TGTGCCAGCTCACTGGGCTTTCTGCGGGACTACAATGAGCAGTTCTTC
j_gene: TRBJ1-2; abundance: -; v_gene: TRBV25-1; d_gene: -; CDR3aa: CASSEFGEDGYTF; CDR3nt: TGTGCCAGCAGTGAATTCGGCGAGGATGGCTACACCTTC
j_gene: TRBJ2-1; abundance: -; v_gene: TRBV5-4; d_gene: TRBD2; CDR3aa: CASSLEPGTSSYNEQFF; CDR3nt: TGTGCCAGCAGCTTGGAACCCGGGACTAGCTCCTACAATGAGCAGTTCTTC
j_gene: TRBJ2-1; abundance: -; v_gene: TRBV9; d_gene: TRBD2; CDR3aa: CASSVGSSGRVHEQFF; CDR3nt: TGTGCCAGCAGCGTAGGCTCTAGCGGGAGAGTCCATGAGCAGTTCTTC
j_gene: TRBJ1-2; abundance: -; v_gene: TRBV2; d_gene: -; CDR3aa: CASTVQGLLYGYTF; CDR3nt: TGTGCCAGCACAGTACAGGGCCTACTCTATGGCTACACCTTC
j_gene: TRBJ1-5; abundance: -; v_gene: TRBV5-5; d_gene: -; CDR3aa: CASSPRLVGAQPQHF; CDR3nt: TGTGCCAGCAGCCCTCGCTTAGTTGGGGCTCAGCCCCAGCATTTT
j_gene: TRBJ2-3; abundance: once; v_gene: TRBV1; d_gene: -; CDR3aa: CTSSRCPGTSGHPTDTQYF; CDR3nt: TGCACCAGCAGCCGATGCCCGGGGACTAGCGGACATCCCACAGATACGCAGTATTTT
j_gene: TRBJ1-1; abundance: -; v_gene: TRBV18; d_gene: -; CDR3aa: CASSPFYDSEAFF; CDR3nt: TGTGCCAGCTCACCATTTTACGACAGTGAAGCTTTCTTT
j_gene: TRBJ1-6; abundance: once; v_gene: TRBV3-1/TRBV3-2; d_gene: -; CDR3aa: CASSSFLQNSPLHF; CDR3nt: TGTGCCAGCAGCTCCTTCCTGCAGAATTCACCCCTCCACTTT
j_gene: TRBJ2-1; abundance: once; v_gene: TRBV5-1; d_gene: TRBD2; CDR3aa: CASSSLAGGPGNEQFF; CDR3nt: TGCGCCAGCAGCTCGTTAGCGGGAGGGCCGGGGAATGAGCAGTTCTTC
j_gene: TRBJ1-4; abundance: -; v_gene: TRBV6-1; d_gene: -; CDR3aa: CASSEALRAGRTEKLFF; CDR3nt: TGTGCCAGCAGTGAAGCGCTTCGGGCAGGGCGAACTGAAAAACTGTTTTTT
j_gene: TRBJ2-5; abundance: -; v_gene: TRBV15; d_gene: TRBD2; CDR3aa: CATSTRTSGSFETQYF; CDR3nt: TGTGCCACCAGCACCCGGACTAGCGGGAGTTTCGAGACCCAGTACTTC
j_gene: TRBJ2-7; abundance: -; v_gene: TRBV7-2; d_gene: TRBD2; CDR3aa: CASSPLAGVFEQYF; CDR3nt: TGTGCCAGCAGCCCCTTAGCGGGGGTCTTCGAGCAGTACTTC
j_gene: TRBJ1-4; abundance: -; v_gene: TRBV5-6; d_gene: TRBD1; CDR3aa: CASSLAQGASTNEKLFF; CDR3nt: TGTGCCAGCAGCTTGGCGCAGGGGGCCTCAACTAATGAAAAACTGTTTTTT
j_gene: TRBJ2-7; abundance: -; v_gene: TRBV14; d_gene: TRBD1; CDR3aa: CASSQETNRGAVYEQYF; CDR3nt: TGTGCCAGCAGCCAAGAAACTAACAGGGGTGCGGTCTACGAGCAGTACTTC
j_gene: TRBJ1-2; abundance: -; v_gene: TRBV6-2/TRBV6-3; d_gene: -; CDR3aa: CASSRLYRDGYTF; CDR3nt: TGTGCCAGCAGTCGCTTGTACAGGGATGGCTACACCTTC
j_gene: TRBJ1-1; abundance: -; v_gene: TRBV7-7; d_gene: -; CDR3aa: CASSRTENTEAFF; CDR3nt: TGTGCCAGCAGCCGGACGGAGAACACTGAAGCTTTCTTT
j_gene: TRBJ2-4; abundance: -; v_gene: TRBV7-9; d_gene: -; CDR3aa: CASSLGGVLAKNIQYF; CDR3nt: TGTGCCAGCAGCTTAGGGGGGGTATTAGCCAAAAACATTCAGTACTTC
j_gene: TRBJ2-7; abundance: once; v_gene: TRBV5-1; d_gene: TRBD2; CDR3aa: CASSLLTSGSMPEQYF; CDR3nt: TGCGCCAGCAGCCTCTTGACTAGCGGGAGTATGCCCGAGCAGTACTTC
j_gene: TRBJ2-7; abundance: once; v_gene: TRBV7-3; d_gene: -; CDR3aa: CASSLRAGDSYEQYF; CDR3nt: TGTGCCAGCAGCCTACGGGCAGGGGACTCCTACGAGCAGTACTTC
j_gene: TRBJ1-1; abundance: -; v_gene: TRBV7-2; d_gene: -; CDR3aa: CASSPYLNTEAFF; CDR3nt: TGTGCCAGCAGCCCCTACCTGAACACTGAAGCTTTCTTT
j_gene: TRBJ1-1; abundance: -; v_gene: TRBV10-3; d_gene: -; CDR3aa: CAIRETGTEAFF; CDR3nt: TGTGCCATCAGGGAAACGGGCACTGAAGCTTTCTTT
j_gene: TRBJ1-3; abundance: -; v_gene: TRBV5-1; d_gene: TRBD1; CDR3aa: CASSPTGGPGNTIYF; CDR3nt: TGCGCCAGCAGCCCGACAGGGGGGCCTGGAAACACCATATATTTT
j_gene: TRBJ2-4; abundance: once; v_gene: TRBV19; d_gene: -; CDR3aa: CASSILRQAKVNIQYF; CDR3nt: TGTGCCAGTAGTATACTTCGACAAGCGAAGGTGAACATTCAGTACTTC
j_gene: TRBJ2-7; abundance: -; v_gene: TRBV5-4; d_gene: TRBD2; CDR3aa: CASSPWGGWNEQYF; CDR3nt: TGTGCCAGCAGCCCCTGGGGGGGGTGGAACGAGCAGTACTTC
j_gene: TRBJ1-5; abundance: -; v_gene: TRBV28; d_gene: -; CDR3aa: CASSQQGNSNQPQHF; CDR3nt: TGTGCCAGCAGTCAACAGGGCAACTCCAATCAGCCCCAGCATTTT
j_gene: TRBJ2-7; abundance: -; v_gene: TRBV5-1; d_gene: TRBD1; CDR3aa: CASNLDRDSYEQYF; CDR3nt: TGCGCCAGCAACCTGGACAGGGACTCCTACGAGCAGTACTTC
j_gene: TRBJ2-3; abundance: -; v_gene: TRBV6-5; d_gene: -; CDR3aa: CASRFRDVGDTQYF; CDR3nt: TGTGCCAGCAGGTTTCGGGACGTCGGGGATACGCAGTATTTT
j_gene: TRBJ2-1; abundance: -; v_gene: TRBV9; d_gene: TRBD2; CDR3aa: CASTSGGSSYNEQFF; CDR3nt: TGTGCCAGCACCTCGGGCGGGAGCTCCTACAATGAGCAGTTCTTC
j_gene: TRBJ1-2; abundance: -; v_gene: TRBV19; d_gene: TRBD1; CDR3aa: CASSTDRDRLSRSYGYTF; CDR3nt: TGTGCCAGTAGTACCGACCGGGACAGGCTAAGCAGATCCTATGGCTACACCTTC
j_gene: TRBJ1-2; abundance: -; v_gene: TRBV10-3; d_gene: TRBD1; CDR3aa: CAISSTGGYGYTF; CDR3nt: TGTGCCATCAGTTCAACAGGGGGCTATGGCTACACCTTC
j_gene: TRBJ2-2; abundance: -; v_gene: TRBV7-9; d_gene: TRBD2; CDR3aa: CASSWGLRLAGSYTGELFF; CDR3nt: TGTGCCAGCAGCTGGGGGCTGCGACTAGCGGGAAGTTACACCGGGGAGCTGTTTTTT
j_gene: TRBJ2-2; abundance: -; v_gene: TRBV2; d_gene: TRBD2; CDR3aa: CASSDAGGGTGELFF; CDR3nt: TGTGCCAGCAGTGACGCGGGGGGTGGCACCGGGGAGCTGTTTTTT
j_gene: TRBJ1-2; abundance: -; v_gene: TRBV2; d_gene: TRBD1; CDR3aa: CASNPQTGNYGYTF; CDR3nt: TGTGCCAGCAATCCACAGACAGGGAACTATGGCTACACCTTC
j_gene: TRBJ2-7; abundance: once; v_gene: TRBV19; d_gene: TRBD2; CDR3aa: CASSIESGGLTYEQYF; CDR3nt: TGTGCCAGTAGTATAGAATCGGGGGGTCTAACCTACGAGCAGTACTTC
j_gene: TRBJ2-7; abundance: -; v_gene: TRBV7-8; d_gene: TRBD2; CDR3aa: CASSLAPSGIYEQYF; CDR3nt: TGTGCCAGCAGCTTAGCGCCTAGCGGGATTTACGAGCAGTACTTC
j_gene: TRBJ2-1; abundance: -; v_gene: TRBV7-9; d_gene: TRBD1; CDR3aa: CASSFGTGLKNEQFF; CDR3nt: TGTGCCAGCAGCTTTGGGACAGGGCTTAAAAATGAGCAGTTCTTC
j_gene: TRBJ2-3; abundance: medium-sized; v_gene: TRBV4-3; d_gene: TRBD2; CDR3aa: CASSQDGRRTDTQYF; CDR3nt: TGCGCCAGCAGCCAAGACGGGAGGAGGACAGATACGCAGTATTTT
j_gene: TRBJ2-1; abundance: -; v_gene: TRBV30; d_gene: TRBD2; CDR3aa: CAWSLTSVNEQFF; CDR3nt: TGTGCCTGGAGTTTGACTAGCGTCAATGAGCAGTTCTTC